The TCR beta chain under discussion was sequenced for a study of cytomegalovirus exposure and HLA in healthy donors. PCR used 60 Vbeta primers and 13 Jbeta primers. Profiling relied on immunoSEQ multiplex PCR, and the TCRdb table lists in-frame clones only, not all of them. The sample carries about 130,000 clones, more than 65% recorded once. The donors (healthy individuals) were bone marrow donors. Germline CDR1 is KGHSH and CDR2 is LQKENI. CDR3 length: 17 residues. Trimming took 3 bases from V and 0 from J; bases not matched to a gene: 5. This chain connects TRBV18 to TRBJ1-6; 7 bases agree with TRBD1. The sequenced sample was PBMCs. This receptor was identified in a male donor in good health and CMV-seropositive. The DNA for the CDR3 is TGTGCCAGCTCACCGGACAGGCTTAGCTCCTATAATTCACCCCTCCACTTT. Translation gives CASSPDRLSSYNSPLHF.